The T cell receptor beta chain described here comes from a study of identical twins. This clonotype was counted a few times. Its antigen is unidentified. Study-wide findings and caveats: Low generation probability was overrepresented in out-of-frame alpha sequences shared by twins.

The CDR3 sequence is 15 residues long. From germline, CDR1 is SGHVS and CDR2 FQNEAQ. Trimming took 4 bases from V and 3 from J, leaving 13 bases between them. One entry per CDR3 protein, called by TCRdb with MiXCR from the 5' RACE reads. The data hold 690,000 or so distinct CDR3 sequences, with 5.5% to 6.5% observed a single time. Sequenced: naive T cells sorted from blood. The chain couples TRBV7-8 to TRBJ2-1; D is tentatively TRBD1 or TRBD2 (5 bases each). The clonotype originates from a young man in good health. CDR3 protein: CASSYGGDLYNEQFF. CDR3 DNA: TGTGCCAGCAGCTATGGGGGAGACCTCTACAATGAGCAGTTCTTC.